One and the same sample provided the 24 T cell receptor beta chains below, sequenced in a study of identical twins. Each CDR3 protein gets one entry after TCRdb re-called the 5' RACE reads with MiXCR. The sample carries about 240,000 distinct CDR3 sequences, roughly 13% recorded once. This sample was shared with a second study, whose subject was yellow fever vaccine responses in identical twins.

Sequencing was done on a sample of memory (CD45RO+) T cells sorted from blood. These receptors all come from a woman aged 18-29 years in good health.

This clonotype showed up many times. V usage is TRBV5-1 and J usage is TRBJ2-3, with no clear D. This CDR3 contains 16 residues. The germline V gene encodes CDR1 SGHRS and CDR2 YFSETQ. Between the trimmed V and J ends, which lost 1 base and 0 bases, there was a span of 12 bases. The CDR3 protein is CASSLSPTRSTDTQYF. The CDR3 DNA reads TGCGCCAGCAGCTTGTCCCCGACACGGAGCACAGATACGCAGTATTTT.

This sequence joins TRBV7-2 and TRBJ2-4; tentative D call: TRBD1 (6 bases). Trimming cost V 5 bases and J 8 bases, with 19 bases left between them. Looked up from germline, CDR1 is SGHTA and CDR2 is FQGNSA. The CDR3 length is 15 residues. The CDR3 nucleotides are TGTGCCAGCAGCCGCAGGGGAATCGGGGTGGACATTCAGTACTTC. Residues: CASSRRGIGVDIQYF. Variable domain in full (rest from reference TRBV7-2 and TRBJ2-4): GAGVSQSPSNKVTEKGKDVELRCDPISGHTALYWYRQSLGQGLEFLIYFQGNSAPDKSGLPSDRFSAERTGGSVSTLTIQRTQQEDSAVYLCASSRRGIGVDIQYFGAGTRLSVL.

The chain employs TRBV20-1 and TRBJ2-4; 10 positions match TRBD2. CDR3 length: 15 amino acids. V lost 4 bases and J lost 9; bases outside the gene matches: 12. Germline-derived CDR1 and CDR2 are DFQATT and SNEGSKA (reference sequence). CDR3 DNA sequence: TGCAGTGCTACTGCTCACGGGACTAGCGATATCATTCAGTACTTC. Translating it yields CSATAHGTSDIIQYF.

With respect to this clonotype: One junction end does not reproduce the germline sequence, and a read error may be involved. The V and J genes are TRBV20-1 and TRBJ2-3; 9 bases are a match to TRBD2. CDR3 length: 16 residues. Germline assignment: CDR1 DFQATT and CDR2 SNEGSKA (reference sequence). The DNA of the CDR3 is TGCAGTGCTAGACGACTAGCGGCTACTAGCACAGATGCGCAGTATTTT. Its translation is CSARRLAATSTDAQYF.

This clonotype was seen more than once but under ten times. The chain links TRBV11-2 to TRBJ2-7; D unclear. Looked up from germline, CDR1 is SGHAT and CDR2 is FQNNGV. There are 14 residues in the CDR3. V lost 1 base to trimming and J lost 5 bases, with 12 bases between them. The CDR3 sequence: CASSLALRTHEQYF. The CDR3 coding sequence is TGTGCCAGCAGCTTAGCATTGAGGACCCACGAGCAGTACTTC.

V and J are TRBV7-9 and TRBJ2-3, with 7 bases lining up with TRBD2. The CDR3 runs to 14 residues. The junction had 6 bases not matched to a gene; V was cut back by 5 bases and J by 4 bases. CDR1 and CDR2 (germline): SEHNR, FQNEAQ (reference sequence). DNA for the CDR3: TGTGCCAGCAGCGGAATAGCGGGCGCAGATACGCAGTATTTT. Its protein is CASSGIAGADTQYF.

This rearrangement joins TRBV5-1 to TRBJ2-7; the match to TRBD1 covers 7 bases. The CDR3 length is 12 residues. J lost 9 bases, V lost 0 bases, and 3 bases had no gene match. The germline V gene has CDR1 SGHRS and CDR2 YFSETQ. CDR3 region: CASSLDRGSQYF. The CDR3 coding sequence is TGCGCCAGCAGCTTGGACAGGGGATCGCAGTACTTC.

The chain is built from TRBV6-1 and TRBJ1-5, with TRBD1 as a possible D gene (5 bases). The germline CDR1 and CDR2 sequences are MNHNS and SASEGT. Trimming shortened V by 6 bases and J by 3 bases, and 12 bases separated the two germline ends. The CDR3 sequence is 14 residues long. The CDR3 protein is CASSRAGNNQPQHF. For the CDR3, the DNA is TGTGCCAGCAGCCGCGCAGGGAACAATCAGCCCCAGCATTTT.

The rearrangement joins TRBV7-2 to TRBJ2-1; 9 bases map to TRBD2. The CDR3 spans 15 residues. Germline assignment: CDR1 SGHTA and CDR2 FQGNSA. The ends lost 4 bases at V and 7 bases at J; junction bases unmatched: 8. Here the CDR3 reads CASSSFTTSGNEQFF. CDR3 nucleotide sequence: TGTGCCAGCAGCTCGTTCACTACTAGCGGGAATGAGCAGTTCTTC.

A few counts support this clonotype. The V and J genes are TRBV11-2 and TRBJ2-5, with unresolved D. Germline CDR1 is SGHAT and CDR2 is FQNNGV. The V end was cut by 4 bases, the J end by 3 bases, with 6 bases between. The CDR3 has 12 amino acids. This CDR3 reads CASSSAEETQYF. The CDR3 nucleotides read TGTGCCAGCAGCTCGGCTGAAGAGACCCAGTACTTC.

This clonotype was observed a handful of times. The gene calls are TRBV12-3 or TRBV12-4 and TRBJ2-7; D may match TRBD1 or TRBD2 (5 bases each). V lost 3 bases to trimming and J lost 1 base, with 13 bases between them. The CDR3 spans 15 residues. The CDR3 sequence: CASSLDGGTSYEQYF. The CDR3 nucleotides read TGTGCCAGCAGTTTGGATGGGGGTACGTCCTACGAGCAGTACTTC.

This chain joins TRBV9 and TRBJ2-7, with D unresolved. Germline CDR1 is SGDLS and CDR2 is YYNGEE. The CDR3 runs to 12 residues. Trimming stripped 3 bases from V and 5 bases from J, with 9 bases between. The CDR3 region is CASSAVGHEQYF. DNA of the CDR3: TGTGCCAGCAGCGCCGTGGGTCACGAGCAGTACTTC. The full variable domain, its missing parts supplied by reference TRBV9 and TRBJ2-7, is DSGVTQTPKHLITATGQRVTLRCSPRSGDLSVYWYQQSLDQGLQFLIQYYNGEERAKGNILERFSAQQFPDLHSELNLSSLELGDSALYFCASSAVGHEQYFGPGTRLTVT.

Many counts were recorded for this clonotype. The CDR3 spells CSARGSGDFYEQYF. CDR3 DNA sequence: TGCAGTGCTAGAGGTAGCGGGGACTTCTACGAGCAGTACTTC. The chain has TRBV20-1 and TRBJ2-7; the match to TRBD2 covers 8 bases. V lost 1 base to trimming and J lost 3 bases; unmatched junction nucleotides: 5. The CDR3 has 14 amino acids. Germline V gives CDR1 DFQATT, CDR2 SNEGSKA (reference sequence).

The chain links TRBV11-1 to TRBJ2-2, with a tentative D call TRBD1 (6 bases). Between the trimmed V and J ends, which lost 5 bases and 7 bases, there was a span of 20 bases. Germline V CDR1 and CDR2: SGHAT, FQDESV (reference sequence). The CDR3 runs 16 residues. The CDR3 DNA reads TGTGCCAGCAGCCCACTGGGCGCACAGGGCAACGGGGAGCTGTTTTTT. Its translation: CASSPLGAQGNGELFF.

The DNA of the CDR3 is TGTGCCAGTAGTCCTGGGGGCTTCGAGCAGTACTTC. This encodes CASSPGGFEQYF. The chain links TRBV19 to TRBJ2-7; a possible D gene is TRBD1 (6 bases). The V and J ends lost 5 bases and 6 bases respectively, with 11 bases between them. The CDR3 spans 12 residues. CDR1 and CDR2 from the germline V gene are LNHDA and SQIVND (reference sequence).

This clonotype was seen more than once but under ten times. V is TRBV28 and J is TRBJ2-5; the match to TRBD2 covers 7 bases. CDR3 length: 13 amino acids. Germline-derived CDR1 and CDR2 are MDHEN and SYDVKM. Unmatched junction bases numbered 3, after V lost 6 bases and J lost 2 bases. The CDR3: CASREGLQETQYF. The CDR3 DNA follows: TGTGCCAGCAGGGAGGGACTACAAGAGACCCAGTACTTC. The variable domain in full, with the rest retrieved from reference TRBV28 and TRBJ2-5, is DVKVTQSSRYLVKRTGEKVFLECVQDMDHENMFWYRQDPGLGLRLIYFSYDVKMKEKGDIPEGYSVSREKKERFSLILESASTNQTSMYLCASREGLQETQYFGPGTRLLVL.

This clonotype was found a few times. This sequence joins TRBV7-6 and TRBJ1-3; D is possibly TRBD1 (6 bases). V was pared by 1 base and J by 7 bases, with 14 bases between. The CDR3 is 15 residues long. Germline values: CDR1 SGHVS, CDR2 FNYEAQ. The CDR3 here is CASSLDTGIWNTIYF. In DNA form, the CDR3 reads TGTGCCAGCAGCTTAGACACAGGGATCTGGAACACCATATATTTT.

This clonotype was detected ten times or more. The chain employs TRBV20-1 and TRBJ2-3; D could derive from TRBD1 or TRBD2 (6 bases each). Germline V CDR1 and CDR2: DFQATT, SNEGSKA (reference sequence). The CDR3 loop spans 15 amino acids. Trimming cost V 3 bases and J 2 bases, with 15 bases left between them. CDR3 bases: TGCAGTGCTAGGAGGGGGGAAGGGCACACAGATACGCAGTATTTT. It codes for CSARRGEGHTDTQYF.

In nucleotides, the CDR3 is TGTGCCAGCTTTTGGACGGGGAACACCGGGGAGCTGTTTTTT. Amino acid sequence: CASFWTGNTGELFF. The chain couples TRBV7-9 to TRBJ2-2; D gene unclear. The CDR3 loop spans 14 amino acids. V shed 8 bases and J shed 1 base, with 11 bases lying between them. Germline CDR1 reads SEHNR; CDR2 reads FQNEAQ (reference sequence). The full variable domain, in which reference TRBV7-9 and TRBJ2-2 provide the parts outside the CDR3, is DTGVSQNPRHKITKRGQNVTFRCDPISEHNRLYWYRQTLGQGPEFLTYFQNEAQLEKSRLLSDRFSAERPKGSFSTLEIQRTEQGDSAMYLCASFWTGNTGELFFGEGSRLTVL.

The chain is built from TRBV6-2 or TRBV6-3 and TRBJ1-1, with D unclear. The CDR3 sequence is 12 residues long. CDR1 is MNHEY, CDR2 SVGEGT, per germline. Trimming took off 7 bases at V and 7 bases at J, with 13 bases between the two ends. In DNA form, the CDR3 reads TGTGCCAGCACCCCAGCTCGGGGTGAAGCTTTCTTT. As protein: CASTPARGEAFF.

The gene calls are TRBV15 and TRBJ1-5; the D is unclear. This CDR3 is built from 13 residues. V lost 3 bases, J lost 6 bases, and 9 bases lay in between. Germline assignment: CDR1 LNHNV and CDR2 YYDKDF (reference sequence). CDR3 sequence (DNA): TGTGCCACCAGCAGTGAGCTGGGTCAGCCCCAGCATTTT. It encodes CATSSELGQPQHF.

This clonotype was observed a few times. This chain connects TRBV5-6 to TRBJ2-3, with 7 bases that match TRBD2. The trim removed 2 bases at V and 4 bases at J, leaving 1 base unmatched. This CDR3 spans 13 amino acids. CDR1 SGHDT and CDR2 YYEEEE come from the germline V gene. The CDR3 nucleotides read TGTGCCAGCAGCTTCGCGGGGGCAGATACGCAGTATTTT. Its protein is CASSFAGADTQYF.

The chain joins TRBV20-1 to TRBJ2-7; D is possibly TRBD1 (8 bases). The V gene's germline CDR1 is DFQATT and CDR2 SNEGSKA (reference sequence). The CDR3 is 13 amino acids. V lost 7 bases and J 3 bases, leaving 16 bases between the germline ends. This CDR3 reads CSGDYTGGYEQYF. CDR3 coding DNA: TGCAGTGGGGACTACACAGGGGGCTACGAGCAGTACTTC.

There are many counts of this clonotype. This chain connects TRBV29-1 to TRBJ2-3; TRBD2 agrees at 9 bases. Trimming cost V 7 bases and J 2 bases; bases outside gene matches: 4. CDR1 is SQVTM and CDR2 is ANQGSEA in the germline V gene. The CDR3 is 13 amino acids. This chain's CDR3 is CSGSSGITDTQYF. CDR3 nucleotide sequence: TGCAGCGGATCTAGCGGGATCACAGATACGCAGTATTTT.